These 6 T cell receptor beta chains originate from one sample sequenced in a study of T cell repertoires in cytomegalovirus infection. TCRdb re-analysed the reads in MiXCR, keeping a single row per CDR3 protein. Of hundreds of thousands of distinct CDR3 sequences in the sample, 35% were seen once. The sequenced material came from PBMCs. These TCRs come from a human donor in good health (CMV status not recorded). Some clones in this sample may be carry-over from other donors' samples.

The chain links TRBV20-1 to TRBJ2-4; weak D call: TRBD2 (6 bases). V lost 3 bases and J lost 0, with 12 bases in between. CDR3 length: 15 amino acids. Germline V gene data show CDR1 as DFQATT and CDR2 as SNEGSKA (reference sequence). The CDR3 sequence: CSASRDSLAKNIQYF. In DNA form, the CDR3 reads TGCAGTGCTAGTCGGGACTCGCTAGCCAAAAACATTCAGTACTTC.

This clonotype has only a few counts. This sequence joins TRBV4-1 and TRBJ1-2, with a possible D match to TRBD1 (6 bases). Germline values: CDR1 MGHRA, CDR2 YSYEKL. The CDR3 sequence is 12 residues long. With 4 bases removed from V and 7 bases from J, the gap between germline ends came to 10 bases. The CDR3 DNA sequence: TGCGCCAGCAGCCGAGGGGGGCTTGGCTACACCTTC. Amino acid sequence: CASSRGGLGYTF.

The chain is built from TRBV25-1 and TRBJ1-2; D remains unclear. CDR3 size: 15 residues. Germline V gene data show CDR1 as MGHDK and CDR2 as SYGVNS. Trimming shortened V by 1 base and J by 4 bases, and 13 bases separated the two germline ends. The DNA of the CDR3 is TGTGCCAGCAGTGAATCACGGGGTCTGAGCTATGGCTACACCTTC. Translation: CASSESRGLSYGYTF.

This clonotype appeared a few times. CDR3 DNA sequence: TGTGCCAGCAGCTTAACCCGAGACAATGAGCAGTTCTTC. This encodes CASSLTRDNEQFF. J is TRBJ2-1 and V is TRBV11-3, with D unclear. From germline, CDR1 is SGHNT and CDR2 YENEEA. The CDR3 length is 13 residues. Trimming cost V 2 bases and J 5 bases, with 7 bases left between them.

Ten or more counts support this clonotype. In DNA form, the CDR3 reads TGTGCCAGCAGCTTGACTAGCGGGCGGTCCTACGAGCAGTACTTC. It encodes CASSLTSGRSYEQYF. The V call is TRBV7-8, the J call TRBJ2-7; 10 nucleotides agree with TRBD2. The V and J ends lost 3 bases and 1 base, in that order; junction bases with no gene match: 3. The CDR3 runs to 15 residues. Germline V CDR1 and CDR2: SGHVS, FQNEAQ.

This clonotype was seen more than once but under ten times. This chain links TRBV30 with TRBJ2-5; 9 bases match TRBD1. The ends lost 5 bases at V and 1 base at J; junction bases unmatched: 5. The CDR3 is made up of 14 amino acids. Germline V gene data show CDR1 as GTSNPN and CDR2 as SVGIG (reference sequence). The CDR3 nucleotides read TGTGCCTGGGATAGACAGGGGGTCCAAGAGACCCAGTACTTC. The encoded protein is CAWDRQGVQETQYF.